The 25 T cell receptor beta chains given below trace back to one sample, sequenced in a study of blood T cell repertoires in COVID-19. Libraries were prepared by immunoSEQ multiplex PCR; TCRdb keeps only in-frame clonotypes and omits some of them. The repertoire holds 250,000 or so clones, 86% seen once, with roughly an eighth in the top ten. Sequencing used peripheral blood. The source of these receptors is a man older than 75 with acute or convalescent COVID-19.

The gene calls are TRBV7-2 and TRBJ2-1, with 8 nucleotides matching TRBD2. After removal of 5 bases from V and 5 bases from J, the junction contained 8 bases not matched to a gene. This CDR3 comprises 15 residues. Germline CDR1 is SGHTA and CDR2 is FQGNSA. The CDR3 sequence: CASSVRGASHNEQFF. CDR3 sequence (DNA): TGTGCCAGCAGCGTGCGGGGGGCCTCTCACAATGAGCAGTTCTTC.

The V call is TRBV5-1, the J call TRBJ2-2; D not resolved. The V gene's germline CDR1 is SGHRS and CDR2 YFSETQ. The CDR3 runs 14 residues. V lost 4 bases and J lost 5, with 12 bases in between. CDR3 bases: TGCGCCAGCAGCCCCTACGCCGATACCGGGGAGCTGTTTTTT. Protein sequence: CASSPYADTGELFF.

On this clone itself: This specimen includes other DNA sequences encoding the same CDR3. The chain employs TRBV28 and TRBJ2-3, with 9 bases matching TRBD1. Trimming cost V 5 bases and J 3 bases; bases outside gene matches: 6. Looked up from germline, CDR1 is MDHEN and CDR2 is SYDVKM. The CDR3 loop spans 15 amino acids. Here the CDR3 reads CASSLSGQGTDTQYF. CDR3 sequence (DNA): TGTGCCAGCAGTCTTAGCGGACAGGGGACAGATACGCAGTATTTT.

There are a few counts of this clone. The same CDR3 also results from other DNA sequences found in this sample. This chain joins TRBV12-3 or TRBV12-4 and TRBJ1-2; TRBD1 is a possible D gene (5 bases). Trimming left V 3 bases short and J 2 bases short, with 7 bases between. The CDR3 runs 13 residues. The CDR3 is CASSLGQNYGYTF. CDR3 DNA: TGTGCCAGCAGTTTGGGGCAGAACTATGGCTACACCTTC.

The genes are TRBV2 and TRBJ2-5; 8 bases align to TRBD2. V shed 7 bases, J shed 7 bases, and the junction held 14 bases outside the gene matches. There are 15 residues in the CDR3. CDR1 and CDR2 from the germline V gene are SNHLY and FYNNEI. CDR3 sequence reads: CASILGLAGGGTQYF. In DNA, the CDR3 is TGTGCCAGCATCCTAGGACTAGCAGGCGGAGGGACCCAGTACTTC.

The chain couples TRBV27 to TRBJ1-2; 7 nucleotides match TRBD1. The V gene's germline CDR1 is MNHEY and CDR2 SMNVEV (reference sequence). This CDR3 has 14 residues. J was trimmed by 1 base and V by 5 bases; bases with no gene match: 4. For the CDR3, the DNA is TGTGCCAGCAGTCGACAGGGCTATAACTATGGCTACACCTTC. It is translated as CASSRQGYNYGYTF.

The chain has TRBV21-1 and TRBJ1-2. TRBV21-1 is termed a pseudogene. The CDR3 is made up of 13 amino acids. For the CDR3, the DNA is TGTGCCAGCAGCCAAATCGGGGGTGTTGGCTACACCTTC. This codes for CASSQIGGVGYTF.

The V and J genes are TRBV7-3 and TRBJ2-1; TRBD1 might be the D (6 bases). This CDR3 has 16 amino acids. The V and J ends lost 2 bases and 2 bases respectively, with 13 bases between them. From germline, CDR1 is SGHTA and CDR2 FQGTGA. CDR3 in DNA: TGTGCCAGCAGCTTACGCCCCCCAGGGGCCTACAATGAGCAGTTCTTC. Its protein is CASSLRPPGAYNEQFF.

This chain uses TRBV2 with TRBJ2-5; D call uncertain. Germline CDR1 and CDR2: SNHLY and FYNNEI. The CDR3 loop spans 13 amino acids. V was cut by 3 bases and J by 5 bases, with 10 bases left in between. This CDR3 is CASSDDPRETQYF. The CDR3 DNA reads TGTGCCAGCAGTGATGATCCGAGGGAGACCCAGTACTTC. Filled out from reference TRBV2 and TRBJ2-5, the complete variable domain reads EPEVTQTPSHQVTQMGQEVILRCVPISNHLYFYWYRQILGQKVEFLVSFYNNEISEKSEIFDDQFSVERPDGSNFTLKIRSTKLEDSAMYFCASSDDPRETQYFGPGTRLLVL.

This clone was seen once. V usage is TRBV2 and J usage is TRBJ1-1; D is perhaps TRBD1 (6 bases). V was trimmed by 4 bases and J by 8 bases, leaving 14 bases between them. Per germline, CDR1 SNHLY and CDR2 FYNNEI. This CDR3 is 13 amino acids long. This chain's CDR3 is CASSALTGVEAFF. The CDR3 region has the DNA TGTGCCAGCAGTGCGTTGACAGGTGTAGAAGCTTTCTTT.

The CDR3 is CASSLGDRGDTEAFF. As DNA, the CDR3 is TGTGCCAGCAGCTTGGGGGACAGGGGCGACACTGAAGCTTTCTTT. The rearrangement joins TRBV5-8 to TRBJ1-1, with TRBD1 identical over 10 bases. CDR1 and CDR2 (germline): SGHTS, YDEGEE. Trimming took 0 bases from V and 3 from J; bases not matched to a gene: 2. The CDR3 has 15 amino acids. Complete variable domain (other parts from reference TRBV5-8 and TRBJ1-1): EAGVTQSPTHLIKTRGQQATLRCSPISGHTSVYWYQQALGLGLQFLLWYDEGEERNRGNFPPRFSGRQFPNYSSELNVNALELEDSALYLCASSLGDRGDTEAFFGQGTRLTVV.

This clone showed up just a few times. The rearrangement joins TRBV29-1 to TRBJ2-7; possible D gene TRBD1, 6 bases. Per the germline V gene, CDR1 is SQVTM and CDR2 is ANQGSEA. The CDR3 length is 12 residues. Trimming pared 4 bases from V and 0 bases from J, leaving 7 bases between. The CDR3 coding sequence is TGCAGCGTTGGGGACAACTCCTACGAGCAGTACTTC. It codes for CSVGDNSYEQYF.

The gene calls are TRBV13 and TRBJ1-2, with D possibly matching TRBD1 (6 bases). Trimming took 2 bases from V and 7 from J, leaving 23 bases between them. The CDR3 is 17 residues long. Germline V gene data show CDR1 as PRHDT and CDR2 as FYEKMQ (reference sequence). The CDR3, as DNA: TGTGCCAGCAGCTTAAGGAGTCGTGGGCAGGGGATGGGTGGCTACACCTTC. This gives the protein CASSLRSRGQGMGGYTF.

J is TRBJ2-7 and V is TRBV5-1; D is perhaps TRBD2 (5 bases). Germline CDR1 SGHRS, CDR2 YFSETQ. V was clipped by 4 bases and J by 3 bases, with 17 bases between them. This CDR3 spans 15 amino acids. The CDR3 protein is CASSSQTESGYEQYF. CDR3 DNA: TGCGCCAGCAGCAGCCAGACGGAGAGCGGCTACGAGCAGTACTTC.

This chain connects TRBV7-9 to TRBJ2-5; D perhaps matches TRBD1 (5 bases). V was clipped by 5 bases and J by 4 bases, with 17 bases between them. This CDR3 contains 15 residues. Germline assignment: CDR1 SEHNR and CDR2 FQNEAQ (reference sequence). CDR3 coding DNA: TGTGCCAGCAGCGAGAGGTGGGGAACAGGAGAGACCCAGTACTTC. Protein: CASSERWGTGETQYF.

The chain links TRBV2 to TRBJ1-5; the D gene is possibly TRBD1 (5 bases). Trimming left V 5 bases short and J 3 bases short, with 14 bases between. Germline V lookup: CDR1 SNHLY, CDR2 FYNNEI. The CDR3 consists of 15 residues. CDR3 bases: TGTGCCAGCAGTTTCAGAAGGGGATTCAATCAGCCCCAGCATTTT. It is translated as CASSFRRGFNQPQHF.

In nucleotides, the CDR3 is TGTGCCAGCAGCCGGGGACAGACTCGCACAGATACGCAGTATTTT. Encoded protein: CASSRGQTRTDTQYF. The chain joins TRBV5-4 to TRBJ2-3; 7 bases fit TRBD1. V shed 4 bases and J 1 base; nucleotides not matched to a gene: 6. CDR1 is SGHNT and CDR2 is YYREEE in the germline V gene (reference sequence). The CDR3 has 15 amino acids.

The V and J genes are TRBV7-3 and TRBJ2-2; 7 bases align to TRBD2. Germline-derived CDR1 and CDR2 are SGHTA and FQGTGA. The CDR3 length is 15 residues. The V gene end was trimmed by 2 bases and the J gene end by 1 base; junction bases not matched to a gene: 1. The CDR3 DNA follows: TGTGCCAGCAGCTTACCTAGCGGGAACACCGGGGAGCTGTTTTTT. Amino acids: CASSLPSGNTGELFF.

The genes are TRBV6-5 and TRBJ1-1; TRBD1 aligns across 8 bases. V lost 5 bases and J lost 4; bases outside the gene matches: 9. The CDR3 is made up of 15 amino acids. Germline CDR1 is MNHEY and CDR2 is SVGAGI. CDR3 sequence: CASSRNTGGGTEAFF. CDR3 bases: TGTGCCAGCAGTAGAAACACAGGGGGGGGCACTGAAGCTTTCTTT.

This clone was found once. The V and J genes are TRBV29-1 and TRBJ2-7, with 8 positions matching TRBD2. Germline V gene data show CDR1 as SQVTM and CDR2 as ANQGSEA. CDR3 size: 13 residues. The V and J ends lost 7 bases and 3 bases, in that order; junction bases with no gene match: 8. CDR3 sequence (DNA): TGCAGCGCGTCGGGGGGGACACGCTACGAGCAGTACTTC. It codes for CSASGGTRYEQYF.

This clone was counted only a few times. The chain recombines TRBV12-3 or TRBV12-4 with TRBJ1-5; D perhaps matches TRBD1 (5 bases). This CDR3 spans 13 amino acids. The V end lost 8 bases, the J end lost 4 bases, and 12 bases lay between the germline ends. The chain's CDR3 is CASGGTANQPQHF. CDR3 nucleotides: TGTGCCAGCGGGGGGACGGCGAATCAGCCCCAGCATTTT.

The chain's CDR3 is CASSPLAGPSTDTQYF. The CDR3 nucleotides read TGTGCCAGCAGCCCTCTAGCGGGGCCTAGCACAGATACGCAGTATTTT. This rearrangement joins TRBV7-6 to TRBJ2-3, with 9 bases lining up with TRBD2. CDR1 and CDR2 from the germline V gene are SGHVS and FNYEAQ. Trimming removed 5 bases from V and 0 bases from J; junction bases left unmatched: 6. The CDR3 runs 16 residues.

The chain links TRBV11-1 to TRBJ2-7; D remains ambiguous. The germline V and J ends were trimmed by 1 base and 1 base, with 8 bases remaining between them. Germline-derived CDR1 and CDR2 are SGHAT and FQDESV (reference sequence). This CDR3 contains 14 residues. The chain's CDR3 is CASSLGSGSYEQYF. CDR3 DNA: TGTGCCAGCAGCTTAGGGTCCGGGTCCTACGAGCAGTACTTC. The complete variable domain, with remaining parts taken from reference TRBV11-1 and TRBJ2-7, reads EAEVAQSPRYKITEKSQAVAFWCDPISGHATLYWYRQILGQGPELLVQFQDESVVDDSQLPKDRFSAERLKGVDSTLKIQPAELGDSAMYLCASSLGSGSYEQYFGPGTRLTVT.

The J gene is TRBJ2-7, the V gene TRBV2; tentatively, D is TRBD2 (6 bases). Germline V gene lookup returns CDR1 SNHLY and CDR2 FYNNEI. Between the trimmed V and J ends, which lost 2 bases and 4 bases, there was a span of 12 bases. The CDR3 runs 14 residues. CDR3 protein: CASSERRAPYEQYF. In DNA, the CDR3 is TGTGCCAGCAGTGAAAGGAGGGCGCCTTACGAGCAGTACTTC.

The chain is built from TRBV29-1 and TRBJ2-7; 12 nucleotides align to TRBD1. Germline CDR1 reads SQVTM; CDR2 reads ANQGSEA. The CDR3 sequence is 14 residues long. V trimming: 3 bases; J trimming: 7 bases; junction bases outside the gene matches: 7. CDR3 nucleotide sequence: TGCAGCGTTGAGACCGGGACAGGGGGCTGGGAGCAGTACTTC. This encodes CSVETGTGGWEQYF.